This TCR beta chain emerged from a study of cytomegalovirus exposure and HLA in healthy donors. Study context: A prior study identified approximately 110 million unique TCR beta sequences from around 180 million T cells.

Whole-study findings and limits: Some segments of the V type, notably TRBV6-2 and TRBV6-3, were excluded as indistinguishable. Several top significant clusters appeared, in a later analysis, to be linked to common viral pathogens.

The study ran its PCR with 60 Vbeta and 13 Jbeta primers. Using immunoSEQ multiplex PCR, the repertoire was profiled, and TCRdb retains in-frame clones only, with some absent. Altogether under 200,000 clones are present, about four fifths being singletons, with the ten largest covering around 0.98%. This CDR3 contains 17 residues. V shed 0 bases and J 3 bases; nucleotides not matched to a gene: 9. Looked up from germline, CDR1 is PRHDT and CDR2 is FYEKMQ (reference sequence). When sampled, the donors appeared nominally healthy, though they likely had unrecorded immune exposures. Worth noting for this clone: Its antigen remains unidentified.

The sample was PBMCs. The chain joins TRBV13 to TRBJ2-7; TRBD1 matches 9 bases. This receptor was obtained from a man under 40 in good health and CMV-seronegative. Here the CDR3 DNA reads TGTGCCAGCAGCTTAGGCCCTCCCGGGACAGGGCTCTACGAGCAGTACTTC. It is translated as CASSLGPPGTGLYEQYF.